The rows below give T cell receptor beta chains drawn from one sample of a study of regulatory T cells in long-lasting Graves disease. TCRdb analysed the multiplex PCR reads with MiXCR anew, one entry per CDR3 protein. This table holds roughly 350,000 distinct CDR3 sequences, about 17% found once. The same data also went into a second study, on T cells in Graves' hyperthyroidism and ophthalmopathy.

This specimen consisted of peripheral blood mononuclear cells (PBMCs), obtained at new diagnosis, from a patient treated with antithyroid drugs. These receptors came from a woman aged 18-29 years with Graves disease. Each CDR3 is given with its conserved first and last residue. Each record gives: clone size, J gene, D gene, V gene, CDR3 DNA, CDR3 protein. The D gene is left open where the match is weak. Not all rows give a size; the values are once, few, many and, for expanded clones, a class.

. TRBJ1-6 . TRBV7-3 TGTGCCAGCAGCTTCGGGGGGAATAATTCACCCCTCCACTTT CASSFGGNNSPLHF
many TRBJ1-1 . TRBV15 TGTGCCACCAGCAGAGATCTAAGGGACACTGAAGCTTTCTTT CATSRDLRDTEAFF
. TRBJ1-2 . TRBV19 TGTGCCAGTAGTATTGGGGGGCCCGGCTTCGGCTACACCTTC CASSIGGPGFGYTF
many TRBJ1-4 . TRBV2 TGTGCCAGCAGTGAACAGCACAGTGCAACTAATGAAAAACTGTTTTTT CASSEQHSATNEKLFF
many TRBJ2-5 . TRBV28 TGTGCCAGCACCATTCCCGGAGTGGGGGAGACCCAGTACTTC CASTIPGVGETQYF
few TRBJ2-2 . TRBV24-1 TGTGCCACCAGTGAAGTGGTCTCGAACACCGGGGAGCTGTTTTTT CATSEVVSNTGELFF
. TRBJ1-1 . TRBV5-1 TGCGCCAGCAGCTCCCAGGAACCGAACACTGAAGCTTTCTTT CASSSQEPNTEAFF
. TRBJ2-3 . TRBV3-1 TGTGCCAGCAGCCAAGGTGAGGGGACGCAGAAGTATTTT CASSQGEGTQKYF
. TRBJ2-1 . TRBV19 TGTGCCAGCAAGGAGGACACATCCTTCTCCTACAATGAGCAGTTCTTC CASKEDTSFSYNEQFF
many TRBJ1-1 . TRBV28 TGTGCCAGCAGCTCACCTGCGTTTCACAGAGGCACTGAAGCTTTCTTT CASSSPAFHRGTEAFF
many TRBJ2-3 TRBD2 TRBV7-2 TGTGCCAGCAGCCCCGGGACTAGCGGGGGGGCAGATACGCAGTATTTT CASSPGTSGGADTQYF
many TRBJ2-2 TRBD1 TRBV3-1 TGTGCCAGCAGCCAACCGGGACAGGGGGCCGGGGAGCTGTTTTTT CASSQPGQGAGELFF
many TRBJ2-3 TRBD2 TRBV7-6 TGTGCCAGCAGCTCCCCCAAACTAGCGGGAAGCACAGATACGCAGTATTTT CASSSPKLAGSTDTQYF
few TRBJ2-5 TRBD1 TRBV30 TGTGTCTGGAGACTACAGGGGAAAGAGACCCAGTACTTC CVWRLQGKETQYF
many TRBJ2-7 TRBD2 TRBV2 TGTGCCAGCAGGGGAACTAGCGTTGCACTACGAGAGCAGTACTTC CASRGTSVALREQYF
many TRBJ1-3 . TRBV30 TGTGCCTGTGGGACGTTAGGAAACACCATATATTTT CACGTLGNTIYF
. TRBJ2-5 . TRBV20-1 TGCAGTGCTGTTCGGGGGTTGGAGACCCAGTACTTC CSAVRGLETQYF
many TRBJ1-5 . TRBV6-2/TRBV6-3 TGTGCCAGCAGTTATGCCCTGGGCAGGGTTAGCAATCAGCCCCAGCATTTT CASSYALGRVSNQPQHF
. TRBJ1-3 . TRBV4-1 TGCGCCAGCAGCCAAGGGGTTCCTGGAAACACCATATATTTT CASSQGVPGNTIYF
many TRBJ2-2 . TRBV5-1 TGCGCCAGCAGCTCCCGCCCGTCCACCGGGGAGCTGTTTTTT CASSSRPSTGELFF